This TCR beta chain came from a study of Graves' ophthalmopathy and Graves' hyperthyroidism. The study, taken as a whole, reports: The authors also found most expanded thyroid clonotypes above 0.001 frequency in blood. Cross-validated, the 13-signature model showed 87.88%/81.08% sensitivity/specificity, and 80%/75% in the test set.

Patients in the hyperthyroidism group, adults aged 18 to 65, were newly diagnosed, under 2 months' duration. Researchers took RNA transcripts and amplified TCR beta CDR3 regions from them. HTBI-primed RT-PCR formed the first round, and a multiplex PCR formed the second. TCRdb analysed the multiplex PCR reads with MiXCR anew, one entry per CDR3 protein. The sample consists of about 1.2 million distinct CDR3 sequences, around a third of them appearing once. This clonotype appeared a single time. Its antigen is currently unknown. This CDR3 fails to terminate in the conserved phenylalanine or tryptophan, so it likely reflects a read error. CDR1 and CDR2 (germline): LNHNV, YYDKDF (reference sequence). The CDR3 runs 16 residues. The V and J ends lost 1 base and 8 bases, in that order; junction bases with no gene match: 10.

The chain uses TRBV15 and TRBJ1-4; 7 nucleotides line up with TRBD1. Sequences were obtained from peripheral blood or thyroid tissue (not recorded which). The receptor comes from an adult man with Graves' hyperthyroidism. In DNA form, the CDR3 reads TGTGCCACCAGCAGAGGCGGGACAGAGGGTGGCGAAAAACTGTTTCTT. It codes for CATSRGGTEGGEKLFL.